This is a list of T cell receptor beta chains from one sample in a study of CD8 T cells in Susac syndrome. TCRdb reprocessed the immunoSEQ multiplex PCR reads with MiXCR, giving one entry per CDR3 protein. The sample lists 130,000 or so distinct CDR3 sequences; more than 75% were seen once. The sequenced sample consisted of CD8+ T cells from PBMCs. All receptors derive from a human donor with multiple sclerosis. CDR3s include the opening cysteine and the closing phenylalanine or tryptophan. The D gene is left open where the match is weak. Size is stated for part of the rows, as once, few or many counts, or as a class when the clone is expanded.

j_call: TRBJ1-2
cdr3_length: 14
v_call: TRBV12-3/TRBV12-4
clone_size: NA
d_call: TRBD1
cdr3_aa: CASSLTGSIVGYTF
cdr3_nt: TGTGCCAGCAGTTTGACAGGGTCGATCGTTGGCTACACCTTC

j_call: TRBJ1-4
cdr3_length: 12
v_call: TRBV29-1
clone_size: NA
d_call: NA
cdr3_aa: CSVPWAGEKLFF
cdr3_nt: TGCAGCGTTCCTTGGGCTGGGGAAAAACTGTTTTTT

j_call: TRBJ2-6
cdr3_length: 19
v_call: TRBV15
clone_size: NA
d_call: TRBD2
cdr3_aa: CATSPESASGRLGANVLTF
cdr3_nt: TGTGCCACCAGCCCCGAGTCAGCTAGCGGGAGGCTTGGGGCCAACGTCCTGACTTTC

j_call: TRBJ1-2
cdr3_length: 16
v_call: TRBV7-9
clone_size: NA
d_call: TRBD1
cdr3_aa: CASTRTGDQHDYGYTF
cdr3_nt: TGTGCCAGCACCCGGACAGGAGATCAACATGACTATGGCTACACCTTC

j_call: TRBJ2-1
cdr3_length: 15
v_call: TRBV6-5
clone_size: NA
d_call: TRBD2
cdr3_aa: CASSHPSGGYNEQFF
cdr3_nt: TGTGCCAGCAGTCATCCTTCGGGAGGGTACAATGAGCAGTTCTTC

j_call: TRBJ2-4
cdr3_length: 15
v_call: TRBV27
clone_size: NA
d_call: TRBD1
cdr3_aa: CASKQGTGELDIQYF
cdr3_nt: TGTGCCAGCAAACAAGGGACAGGGGAGTTGGACATTCAGTACTTC

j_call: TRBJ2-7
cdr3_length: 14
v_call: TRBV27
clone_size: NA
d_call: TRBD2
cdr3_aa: CASSLAGPFYEQYF
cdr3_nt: TGTGCCAGCAGTCTAGCGGGGCCTTTCTACGAGCAGTACTTC

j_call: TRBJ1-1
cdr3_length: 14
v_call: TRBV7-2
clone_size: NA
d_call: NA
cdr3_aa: CASSLAGPNTEAFF
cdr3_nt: TGTGCCAGCAGCTTAGCGGGACCGAACACTGAAGCTTTCTTT

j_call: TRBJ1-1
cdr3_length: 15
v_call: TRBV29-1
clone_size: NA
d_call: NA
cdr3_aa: CSVEFYGGLETEAFF
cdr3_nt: TGCAGCGTTGAGTTTTATGGGGGATTAGAGACTGAAGCTTTCTTT

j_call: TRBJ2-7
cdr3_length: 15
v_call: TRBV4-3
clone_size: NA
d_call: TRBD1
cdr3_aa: CASSQVRDSSYEQYF
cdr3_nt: TGCGCCAGCAGCCAAGTGAGGGACAGTTCCTACGAGCAGTACTTC

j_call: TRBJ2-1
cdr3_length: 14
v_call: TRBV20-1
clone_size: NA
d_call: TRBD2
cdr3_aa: CSAISREGLYEQFF
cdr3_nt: TGCAGTGCTATCTCGCGGGAGGGCCTCTATGAGCAGTTCTTC

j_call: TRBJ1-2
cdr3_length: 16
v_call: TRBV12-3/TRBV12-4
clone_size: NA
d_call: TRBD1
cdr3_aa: CASSLGDRGSEDGYTF
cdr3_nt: TGTGCCAGCAGTTTAGGGGACAGGGGGAGCGAAGATGGCTACACCTTC

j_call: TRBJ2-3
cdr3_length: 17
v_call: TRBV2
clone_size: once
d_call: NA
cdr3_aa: CASSEEMERSSTDTQYF
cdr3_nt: TGTGCCAGCAGTGAAGAAATGGAGCGTTCTAGCACAGATACGCAGTATTTT

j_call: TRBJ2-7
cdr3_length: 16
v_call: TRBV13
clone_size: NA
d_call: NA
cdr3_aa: CASSHSGGQHSYEQYF
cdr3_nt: TGTGCCAGCAGCCACTCCGGGGGACAGCACTCCTACGAGCAGTACTTC

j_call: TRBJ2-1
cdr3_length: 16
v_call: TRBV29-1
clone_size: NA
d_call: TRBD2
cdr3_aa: CSVEVLGGGAKNEQFF
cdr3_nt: TGCAGCGTTGAAGTGCTGGGCGGGGGGGCAAAGAATGAGCAGTTCTTC

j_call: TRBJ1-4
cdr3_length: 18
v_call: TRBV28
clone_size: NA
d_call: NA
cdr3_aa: CASSSQGSATTTNEKLFF
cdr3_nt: TGTGCCAGCAGTTCTCAGGGGTCGGCGACCACAACTAATGAAAAACTGTTTTTT

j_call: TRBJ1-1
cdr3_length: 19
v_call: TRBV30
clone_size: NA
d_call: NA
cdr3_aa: CAWSNKYRNRLGLNTEAFF
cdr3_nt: TGTGCCTGGAGTAACAAGTACAGGAACCGCCTTGGACTGAACACTGAAGCTTTCTTT

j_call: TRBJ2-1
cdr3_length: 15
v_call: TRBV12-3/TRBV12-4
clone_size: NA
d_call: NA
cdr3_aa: CASSRTGTGYNEQFF
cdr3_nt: TGTGCCAGCAGCCGTACCGGGACTGGTTACAATGAGCAGTTCTTC

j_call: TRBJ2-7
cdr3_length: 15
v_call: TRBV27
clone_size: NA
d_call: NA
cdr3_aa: CASSLWTGSSYEQYF
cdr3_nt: TGTGCCAGCAGTTTGTGGACGGGGAGCTCCTACGAGCAGTACTTC

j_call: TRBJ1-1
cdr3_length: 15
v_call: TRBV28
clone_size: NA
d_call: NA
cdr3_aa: CASSGIALENTEAFF
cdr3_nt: TGTGCCAGCAGCGGAATCGCACTAGAGAACACTGAAGCTTTCTTT

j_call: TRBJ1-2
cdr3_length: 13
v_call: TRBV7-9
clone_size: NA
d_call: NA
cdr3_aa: CASSLPPVGGYTF
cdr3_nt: TGTGCCAGCAGCTTACCCCCCGTGGGTGGCTACACCTTC

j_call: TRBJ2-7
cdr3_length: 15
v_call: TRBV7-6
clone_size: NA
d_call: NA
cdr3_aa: CASSHGGGPPYEQYF
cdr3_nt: TGTGCCAGCAGCCACGGAGGAGGGCCTCCCTACGAGCAGTACTTC

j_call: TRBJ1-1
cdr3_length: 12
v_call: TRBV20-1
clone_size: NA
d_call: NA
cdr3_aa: CRAGGMGTEAFF
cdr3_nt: TGCAGGGCAGGAGGTATGGGCACTGAAGCTTTCTTT

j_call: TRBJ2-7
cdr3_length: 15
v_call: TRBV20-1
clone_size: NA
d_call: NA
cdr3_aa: CSARIPYPSAYEQYF
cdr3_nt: TGCAGTGCTAGGATACCCTACCCCTCCGCCTACGAGCAGTACTTC

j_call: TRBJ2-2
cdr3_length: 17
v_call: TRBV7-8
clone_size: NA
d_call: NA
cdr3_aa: CASSLVVAPDHRGELFF
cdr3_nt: TGTGCCAGCAGCTTAGTGGTCGCGCCTGATCACCGCGGGGAGCTGTTTTTT

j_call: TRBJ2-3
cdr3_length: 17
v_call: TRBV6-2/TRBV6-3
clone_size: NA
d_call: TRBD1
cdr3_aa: CASSYSRTGSYTDTQYF
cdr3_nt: TGTGCCAGCAGTTACTCCCGGACAGGAAGTTACACAGATACGCAGTATTTT

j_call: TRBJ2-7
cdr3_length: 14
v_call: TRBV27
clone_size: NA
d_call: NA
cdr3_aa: CASSLGGPFYEQYF
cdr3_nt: TGTGCCAGCAGTTTGGGAGGACCGTTTTACGAGCAGTACTTC

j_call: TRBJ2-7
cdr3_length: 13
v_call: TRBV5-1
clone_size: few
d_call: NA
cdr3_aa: CASSLVSGDEQYF
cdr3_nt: TGCGCCAGCAGCTTGGTCTCTGGGGACGAGCAGTACTTC

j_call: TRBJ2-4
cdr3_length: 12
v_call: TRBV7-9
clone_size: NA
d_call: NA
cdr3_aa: CASSLEFEAEYF
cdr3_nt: TGTGCCAGCAGCTTAGAGTTCGAGGCGGAGTACTTC

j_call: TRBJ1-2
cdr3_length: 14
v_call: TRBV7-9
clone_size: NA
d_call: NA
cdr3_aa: CASSQDPINYGYTF
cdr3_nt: TGTGCCAGCAGCCAGGACCCAATTAACTATGGCTACACCTTC

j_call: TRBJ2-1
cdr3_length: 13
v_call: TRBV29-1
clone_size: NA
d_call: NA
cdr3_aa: CSAGLGEGGEQFF
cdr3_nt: TGCAGCGCTGGTTTAGGGGAGGGGGGTGAGCAGTTCTTC

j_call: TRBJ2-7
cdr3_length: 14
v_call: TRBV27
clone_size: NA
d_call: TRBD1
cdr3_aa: CASSPGQEIYEQYF
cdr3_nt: TGTGCCAGCAGTCCCGGACAGGAGATCTACGAGCAGTACTTC

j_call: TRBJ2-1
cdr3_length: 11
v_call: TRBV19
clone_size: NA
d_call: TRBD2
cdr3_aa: CASSFSGEQFF
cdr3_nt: TGTGCCAGTAGTTTTAGCGGGGAGCAGTTCTTC